A single sample is the source of the 9 T cell receptor beta chains below, sequenced in a study of blood T cell repertoires in COVID-19 (dated by TCRdb to between 2020 and 2021). Libraries were constructed by the immunoSEQ multiplex PCR assay. In TCRdb, the immuneACCESS table is reduced to in-frame sequences with V and J assigned. These tables do not hold every clone; where another copy was compared, an unresolved V gene accounts for under half, and the others remain unexplained. Present in this sample are about 23,000 clones, roughly 80% of which were seen just once. The top ten clonotypes cover 48% of the sample. The sequencing sample was made of peripheral blood. The origin of the receptors is an older man with acute or convalescent COVID-19.

The CDR3 nucleotides read TGTGCCAGCAGCTTAGGTTCGGGACAAGACTTAACAACTAATGAAAAACTGTTTTTT. This sequence encodes CASSLGSGQDLTTNEKLFF. The chain employs TRBV7-9 and TRBJ1-4, with D perhaps matching TRBD1 (6 bases). CDR1 is SEHNR, CDR2 FQNEAQ, per germline (reference sequence). The V and J ends lost 1 base and 0 bases respectively, with 18 bases between them. CDR3 length: 19 residues.

This clone was seen a handful of times. The chain joins TRBV7-3 to TRBJ1-1; D ambiguous. Trimming stripped 8 bases from V and 1 base from J, with 11 bases between. The germline V gene has CDR1 SGHTA and CDR2 FQGTGA. The CDR3 contains 13 residues. CDR3 sequence: CASGRGANTEAFF. CDR3 nucleotides: TGTGCCAGCGGGCGGGGAGCGAACACTGAAGCTTTCTTT.

The chain is built from TRBV6-2 or TRBV6-3 and TRBJ1-2; TRBD1 is a possible D gene (6 bases). The CDR3 length is 16 residues. Trimming removed 2 bases from V and 3 bases from J, with 16 bases in between. Germline V gene lookup returns CDR1 MNHEY and CDR2 SVGEGT. The CDR3 loop reads CASSYSRRTADYGYTF. CDR3 sequence (DNA): TGTGCCAGCAGTTACAGTCGTAGGACAGCAGACTATGGCTACACCTTC.

The chain joins TRBV28 to TRBJ1-4; 7 positions agree with TRBD1. The length of the CDR3 is 15 residues. Germline CDR1 is MDHEN and CDR2 is SYDVKM. V dropped 1 base and J dropped 8; count of bases not matched to a gene: 7. CDR3 region: CASSLLGRGTEKLFF. The DNA for the CDR3 is TGTGCCAGCAGTTTATTAGGCAGGGGGACAGAAAAACTGTTTTTT.

This clone was observed once. The V and J genes are TRBV10-3 and TRBJ2-3; tentative D call: TRBD2 (5 bases). The germline gives CDR1 ENHRY, CDR2 SYGVKD. Trimming stripped 11 bases from V and 2 bases from J, with 11 bases between. CDR3 length equals 12 residues. CDR3 bases: TGTGCCTCGAGAGGGATCACAGATACGCAGTATTTT. The encoded protein is CASRGITDTQYF.

The chain combines TRBV7-2 with TRBJ1-4; the D gene is possibly TRBD1 (6 bases). This CDR3 is 16 amino acids long. Trimming took off 1 base at V and 5 bases at J, with 14 bases between the two ends. Germline V CDR1 and CDR2: SGHTA, FQGNSA. CDR3 bases: TGTGCCAGCAGCTTAGGAGGACAGTATTCGAATGAAAAACTGTTTTTT. This translates into CASSLGGQYSNEKLFF.

In this sample, this clone turned up a few times. In DNA, the CDR3 is TGCGCCAGCAGCCAGCAGACAGCCATCTCTGGAAACACCATATATTTT. It codes for CASSQQTAISGNTIYF. The rearrangement uses TRBV4-3 and TRBJ1-3; TRBD1 might be the D (5 bases). Germline CDR1 reads LGHNA; CDR2 reads YSLEER. The ends were cut back, 3 bases at V and 0 bases at J, with 12 bases in the middle. The length of the CDR3 is 16 residues.

The rearrangement links TRBV9 to TRBJ1-2; D is possibly TRBD1 (5 bases). V was shortened by 4 bases and J by 0 bases, with 10 bases between the two germline ends. Per germline, CDR1 SGDLS and CDR2 YYNGEE. The CDR3 length is 14 residues. CDR3 DNA: TGTGCCAGCAGCCCGATAGGGGCTAACTATGGCTACACCTTC. As protein: CASSPIGANYGYTF.

The J gene is TRBJ1-2, the V gene TRBV27; weak D call: TRBD1 (5 bases). CDR1 and CDR2 (germline): MNHEY, SMNVEV (reference sequence). This CDR3 is built from 13 residues. Trimming stripped 4 bases from V and 10 bases from J, with 16 bases between. CDR3 nucleotide sequence: TGTGCCAGCAGTTCACCGGCGGGACTCTCCTACACCTTC. This translates into CASSSPAGLSYTF.